One and the same sample provided the 5 T cell receptor beta chains below, sequenced in a study of OX40 agonist ivuxolimab in advanced cancers. TCRdb's table, derived via immunoSEQ multiplex PCR, lists solely in-frame clones and lacks some. The data hold some 90,000 clones, with around 91% observed a single time. The material was CD4+ or CD8+ T cells sorted from blood, obtained in a trial of the OX40 agonist ivuxolimab. Source of these receptors: an adult with an advanced solid tumor such as melanoma, head and neck, liver or kidney cancer.

The chain recombines TRBV30 with TRBJ1-5; D possibly corresponds to TRBD1 (6 bases). The V end lost 4 bases, the J end lost 4 bases, and 11 bases lay between the germline ends. CDR1 is GTSNPN and CDR2 is SVGIG in the germline V gene (reference sequence). This CDR3 region has 13 residues. The CDR3 loop reads CAWNKQGNQPQHF. The CDR3 DNA reads TGTGCCTGGAATAAACAGGGTAATCAGCCCCAGCATTTT. The whole variable domain, remainder taken from reference TRBV30 and TRBJ1-5, is SQTIHQWPATLVQPVGSPLSLECTVEGTSNPNLYWYRQAAGRGLQLLFYSVGIGQISSEVPQNLSASRPQDRQFILSSKKLLLSDSGFYLCAWNKQGNQPQHFGDGTRLSIL.

The rearrangement links TRBV5-1 to TRBJ1-5; D gene unclear. Germline V gene sequence: CDR1 SGHRS, CDR2 YFSETQ. V was shortened by 2 bases and J by 0 bases, with 6 bases between the two germline ends. This CDR3 contains 14 residues. Written as DNA, the CDR3 is TGCGCCAGCAGCTTAGACGGTAGCAATCAGCCCCAGCATTTT. Translation: CASSLDGSNQPQHF.

This CDR3 is CASSLRTGEGGELFF. CDR3 sequence (DNA): TGCGCCAGCAGCTTAAGGACAGGGGAAGGCGGGGAGCTGTTTTTT. The genes are TRBV5-1 and TRBJ2-2, with TRBD1 identical over 9 bases. V lost 2 bases, J lost 7 bases, and 6 bases stayed unmatched. The length of the CDR3 is 15 residues. Germline assignment: CDR1 SGHRS and CDR2 YFSETQ.

The chain links TRBV4-2 to TRBJ2-5; D may be TRBD2 (6 bases). There are 14 residues in the CDR3. Germline CDR1 reads LGHNA; CDR2 reads YNFKEQ. V was trimmed by 5 bases and J by 1 base, leaving 11 bases between them. CDR3 amino acids: CASSEGDSQETQYF. The CDR3 DNA reads as TGTGCCAGCAGCGAAGGGGACTCCCAAGAGACCCAGTACTTC.

V gene TRBV5-6 combines with J gene TRBJ2-1; 13 nucleotides match TRBD2. This CDR3 has 17 amino acids. The junction had 12 bases not matched to a gene; V was cut back by 4 bases and J by 8 bases. Germline-derived CDR1 and CDR2 are SGHDT and YYEEEE. DNA of the CDR3: TGTGCCAGCAGCCACATCCGCGGACTAGCGGGAGTGCATGAGCAGTTCTTC. Translation: CASSHIRGLAGVHEQFF.